This T cell receptor (beta chain) was captured in a study of CD8+CD57+ T cells in acquired aplastic anemia. Study details: Mean yield of DNA from sorted CD4+ and CD8+ cells was 3 to 3.5 ug. Where healthy donors were concerned, CD4+ cells averaged about 11 million reads.

Study-wide points: Shared by patients and controls, roughly 28 CD8+ CDR3s were abundant in patients. Patients showed no significant difference from controls in CD8+ Simpson's diversity.

Investigators profiled TCR beta VDJ and CDR3 from genomic DNA template. TCRdb reanalysed the reads using MiXCR and keeps one entry per CDR3 protein. This table has about 180,000 distinct CDR3 sequences, around 45% appearing once. CDR1 is MGHRA, CDR2 YSYEKL, per germline. The CDR3 has 13 amino acids. The V end lost 5 bases, the J end lost 5 bases, and 12 bases lay between the germline ends. To note about this clonotype: Its antigen is currently unknown.

This receptor was taken from a human donor in good health. V and J are TRBV4-1 and TRBJ2-5, with a weak D call TRBD1 (5 bases). The sequenced sample consisted of sorted CD4+, CD8+, or CD8+CD57+ T cells (not recorded which) from PBMCs. In nucleotides, the CDR3 is TGCGCCAGCAGCAAAACAGGCGACGAGACCCAGTACTTC. Translation: CASSKTGDETQYF.